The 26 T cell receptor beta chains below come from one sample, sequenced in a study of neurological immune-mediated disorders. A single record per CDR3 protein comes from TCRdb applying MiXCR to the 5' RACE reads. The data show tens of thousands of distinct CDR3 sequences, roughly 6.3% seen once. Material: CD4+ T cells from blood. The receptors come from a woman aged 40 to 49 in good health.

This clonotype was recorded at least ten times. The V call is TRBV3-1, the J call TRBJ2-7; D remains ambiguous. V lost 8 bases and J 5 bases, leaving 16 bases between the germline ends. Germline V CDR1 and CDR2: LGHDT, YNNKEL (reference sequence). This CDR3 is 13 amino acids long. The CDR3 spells CASDRAGSHEQYF. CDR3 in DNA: TGTGCCAGCGACCGGGCAGGTAGCCACGAGCAGTACTTC.

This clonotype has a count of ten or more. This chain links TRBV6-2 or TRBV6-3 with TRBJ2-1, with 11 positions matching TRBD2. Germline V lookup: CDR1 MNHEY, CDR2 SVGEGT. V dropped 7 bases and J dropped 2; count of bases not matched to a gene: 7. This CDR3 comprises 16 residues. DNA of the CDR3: TGTGCCAGCACTTCGGGACTAGCGGAAGCCTACAATGAGCAGTTCTTC. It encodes CASTSGLAEAYNEQFF.

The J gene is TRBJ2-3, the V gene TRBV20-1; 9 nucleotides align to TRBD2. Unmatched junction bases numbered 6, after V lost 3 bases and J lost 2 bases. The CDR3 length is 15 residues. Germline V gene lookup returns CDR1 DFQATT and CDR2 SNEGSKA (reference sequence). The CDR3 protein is CSASKASGNTDTQYF. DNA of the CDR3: TGCAGTGCTAGCAAGGCTAGCGGGAACACAGATACGCAGTATTTT.

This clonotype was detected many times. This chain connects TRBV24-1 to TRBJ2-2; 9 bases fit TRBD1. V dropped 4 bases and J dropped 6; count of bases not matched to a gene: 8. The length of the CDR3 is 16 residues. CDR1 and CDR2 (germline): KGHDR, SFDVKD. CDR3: CATSDSGQGGAGELFF. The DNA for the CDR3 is TGTGCCACCAGTGACTCGGGACAGGGAGGGGCCGGGGAGCTGTTTTTT.

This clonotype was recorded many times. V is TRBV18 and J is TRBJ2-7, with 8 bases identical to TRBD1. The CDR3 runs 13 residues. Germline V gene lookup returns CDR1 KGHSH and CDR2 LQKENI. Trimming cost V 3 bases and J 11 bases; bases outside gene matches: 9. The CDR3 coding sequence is TGTGCCAGCTCACCTCCGGACAGGGTTGATAAGTACTTC. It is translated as CASSPPDRVDKYF.

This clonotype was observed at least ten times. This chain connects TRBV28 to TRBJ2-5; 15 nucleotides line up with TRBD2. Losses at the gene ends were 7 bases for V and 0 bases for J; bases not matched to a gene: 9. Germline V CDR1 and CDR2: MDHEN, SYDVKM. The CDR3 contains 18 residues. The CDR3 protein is CASNLPGLAGGHQETQYF. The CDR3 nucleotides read TGTGCCAGCAATCTCCCGGGACTAGCGGGAGGACACCAAGAGACCCAGTACTTC.

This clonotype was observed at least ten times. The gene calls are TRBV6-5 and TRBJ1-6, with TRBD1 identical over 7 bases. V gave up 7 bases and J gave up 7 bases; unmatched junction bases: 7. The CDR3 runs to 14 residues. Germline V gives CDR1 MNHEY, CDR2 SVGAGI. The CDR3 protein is CASKTGQLNSPLHF. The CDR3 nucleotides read TGTGCCAGCAAAACGGGACAGCTAAATTCACCCCTCCACTTT.

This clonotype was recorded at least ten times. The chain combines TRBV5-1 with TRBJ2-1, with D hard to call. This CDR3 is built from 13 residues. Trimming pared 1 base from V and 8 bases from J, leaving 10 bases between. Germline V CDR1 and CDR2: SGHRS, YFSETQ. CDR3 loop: CASSLFGRDEQFF. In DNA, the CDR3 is TGCGCCAGCAGCTTGTTTGGCCGGGATGAGCAGTTCTTC. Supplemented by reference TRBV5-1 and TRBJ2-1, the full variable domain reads KAGVTQTPRYLIKTRGQQVTLSCSPISGHRSVSWYQQTPGQGLQFLFEYFSETQRNKGNFPGRFSGRQFSNSRSEMNVSTLELGDSALYLCASSLFGRDEQFFGPGTRLTVL.

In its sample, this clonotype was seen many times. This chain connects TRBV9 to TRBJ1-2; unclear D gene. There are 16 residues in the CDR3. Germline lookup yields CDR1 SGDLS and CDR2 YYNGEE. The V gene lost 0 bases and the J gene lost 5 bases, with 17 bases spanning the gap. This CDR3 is CASSVDGLRVYYGYTF. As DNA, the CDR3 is TGTGCCAGCAGCGTAGACGGGCTCCGCGTTTATTATGGCTACACCTTC. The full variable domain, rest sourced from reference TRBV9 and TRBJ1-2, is DSGVTQTPKHLITATGQRVTLRCSPRSGDLSVYWYQQSLDQGLQFLIQYYNGEERAKGNILERFSAQQFPDLHSELNLSSLELGDSALYFCASSVDGLRVYYGYTFGSGTRLTVV.

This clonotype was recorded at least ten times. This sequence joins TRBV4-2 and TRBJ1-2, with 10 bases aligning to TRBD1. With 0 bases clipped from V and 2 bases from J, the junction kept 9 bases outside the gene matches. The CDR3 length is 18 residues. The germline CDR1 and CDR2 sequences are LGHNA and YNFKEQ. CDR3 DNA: TGTGCCAGCAGCCAAGAAGTCCCCCGGGACAGGGGAAACTATGGCTACACCTTC. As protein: CASSQEVPRDRGNYGYTF.

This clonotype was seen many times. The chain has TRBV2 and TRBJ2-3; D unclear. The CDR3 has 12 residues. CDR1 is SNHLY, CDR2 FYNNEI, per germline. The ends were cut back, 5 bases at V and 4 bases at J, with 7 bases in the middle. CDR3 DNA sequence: TGTGCCAGCAGTATTAGAGCAGATACGCAGTATTTT. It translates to CASSIRADTQYF.

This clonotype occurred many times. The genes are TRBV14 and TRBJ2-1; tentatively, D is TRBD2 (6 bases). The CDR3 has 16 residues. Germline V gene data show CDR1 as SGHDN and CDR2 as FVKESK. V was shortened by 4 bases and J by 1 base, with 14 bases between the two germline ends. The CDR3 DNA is TGTGCCAGCAGCCCCCGAACGGGGGTATCCTACAATGAGCAGTTCTTC. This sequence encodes CASSPRTGVSYNEQFF.

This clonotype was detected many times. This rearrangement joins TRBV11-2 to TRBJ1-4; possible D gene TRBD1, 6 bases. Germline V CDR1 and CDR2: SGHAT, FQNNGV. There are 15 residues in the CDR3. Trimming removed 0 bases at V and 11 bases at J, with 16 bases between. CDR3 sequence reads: CASSLEGTLRGKLFF. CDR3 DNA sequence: TGTGCCAGCAGCTTAGAAGGGACACTGAGAGGGAAACTGTTTTTT.

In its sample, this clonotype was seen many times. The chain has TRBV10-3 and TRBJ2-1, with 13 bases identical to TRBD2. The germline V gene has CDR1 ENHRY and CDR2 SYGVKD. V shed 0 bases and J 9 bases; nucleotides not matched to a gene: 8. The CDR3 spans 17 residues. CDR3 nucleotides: TGTGCCATCAGTGAGTCCAGACTAGCGGGAGGATACGGTGAGCAGTTCTTC. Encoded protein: CAISESRLAGGYGEQFF.

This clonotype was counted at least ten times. CDR3 bases: TGTGCCAGCAGTTTATCTGAACCCGGGGAGCTGTTTTTT. It is translated as CASSLSEPGELFF. This chain connects TRBV28 to TRBJ2-2; D is unresolved. Per germline, CDR1 MDHEN and CDR2 SYDVKM. The CDR3 sequence is 13 residues long. The V end was cut by 1 base, the J end by 6 bases, with 6 bases between.

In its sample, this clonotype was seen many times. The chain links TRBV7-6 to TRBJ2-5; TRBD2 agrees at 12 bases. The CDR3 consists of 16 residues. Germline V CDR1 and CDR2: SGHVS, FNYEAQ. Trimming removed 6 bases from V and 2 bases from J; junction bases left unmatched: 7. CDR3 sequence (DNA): TGTGCCAGCAGACCCACTAGCGGGAGGCTACAAGAGACCCAGTACTTC. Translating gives CASRPTSGRLQETQYF. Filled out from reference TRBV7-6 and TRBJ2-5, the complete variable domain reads GAGVSQSPRYKVTKRGQDVALRCDPISGHVSLYWYRQALGQGPEFLTYFNYEAQQDKSGLPNDRFSAERPEGSISTLTIQRTEQRDSAMYRCASRPTSGRLQETQYFGPGTRLLVL.

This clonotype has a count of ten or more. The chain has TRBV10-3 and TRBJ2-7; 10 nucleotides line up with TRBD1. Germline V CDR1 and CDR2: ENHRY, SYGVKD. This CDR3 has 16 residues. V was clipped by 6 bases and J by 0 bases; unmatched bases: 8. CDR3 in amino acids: CAIRGQGSTNSYEQYF. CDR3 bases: TGTGCCATCAGGGGACAGGGGTCTACAAACTCCTACGAGCAGTACTTC.

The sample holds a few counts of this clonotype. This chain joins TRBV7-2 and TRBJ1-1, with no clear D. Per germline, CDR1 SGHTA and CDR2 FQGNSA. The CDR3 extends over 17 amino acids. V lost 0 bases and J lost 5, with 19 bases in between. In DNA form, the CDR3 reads TGTGCCAGCAGCTTAGCGGGTGGTGGTGGAAGTAGGACTGAAGCTTTCTTT. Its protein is CASSLAGGGGSRTEAFF.

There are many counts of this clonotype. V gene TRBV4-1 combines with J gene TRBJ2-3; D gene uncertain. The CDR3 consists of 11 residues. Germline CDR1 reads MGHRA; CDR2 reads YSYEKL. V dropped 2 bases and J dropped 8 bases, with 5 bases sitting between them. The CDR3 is CASSQLRTQYF. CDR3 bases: TGCGCCAGCAGCCAACTTCGTACGCAGTATTTT.

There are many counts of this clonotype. This chain's CDR3 is CASSLVRAQDSYEQYF. The CDR3 nucleotides read TGTGCCAGCAGCTTAGTACGGGCCCAGGACTCCTACGAGCAGTACTTC. This rearrangement joins TRBV7-6 to TRBJ2-7; D not certain. Per germline, CDR1 SGHVS and CDR2 FNYEAQ. The V end was cut by 1 base, the J end by 0 bases, with 13 bases between. This CDR3 spans 16 amino acids.

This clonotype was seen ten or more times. The CDR3 region is CASSERARGGKLFF. The DNA for the CDR3 is TGTGCCAGCAGTGAACGGGCCCGAGGAGGAAAACTGTTTTTT. V is TRBV6-1 and J is TRBJ1-4, with D uncertain. The ends were cut back, 2 bases at V and 10 bases at J, with 14 bases in the middle. The CDR3 is 14 residues long. CDR1 MNHNS and CDR2 SASEGT come from the germline V gene.

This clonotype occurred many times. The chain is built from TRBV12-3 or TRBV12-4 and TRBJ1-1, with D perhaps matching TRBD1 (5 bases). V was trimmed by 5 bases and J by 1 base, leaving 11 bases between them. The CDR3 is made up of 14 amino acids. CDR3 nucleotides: TGTGCCAGCAGTCAGGGCATCCAGAACACTGAAGCTTTCTTT. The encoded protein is CASSQGIQNTEAFF.

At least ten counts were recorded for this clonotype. CDR3 sequence: CSAEGIANTGELFF. In DNA form, the CDR3 reads TGCAGTGCTGAAGGGATCGCGAACACCGGGGAGCTGTTTTTT. The V and J genes are TRBV20-1 and TRBJ2-2; no reliable D call. Deletions cut 5 bases from V and 0 bases from J, with 10 bases between. The germline CDR1 and CDR2 sequences are DFQATT and SNEGSKA (reference sequence). The CDR3 runs to 14 residues.

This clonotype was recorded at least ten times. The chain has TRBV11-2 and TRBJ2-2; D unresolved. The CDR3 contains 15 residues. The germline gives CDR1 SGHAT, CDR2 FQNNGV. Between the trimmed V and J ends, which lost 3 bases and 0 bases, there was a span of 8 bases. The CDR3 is CASSFVQANTGELFF. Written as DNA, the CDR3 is TGTGCCAGCAGCTTTGTCCAGGCGAACACCGGGGAGCTGTTTTTT. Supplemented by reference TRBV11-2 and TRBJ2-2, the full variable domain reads EAGVAQSPRYKIIEKRQSVAFWCNPISGHATLYWYQQILGQGPKLLIQFQNNGVVDDSQLPKDRFSAERLKGVDSTLKIQPAKLEDSAVYLCASSFVQANTGELFFGEGSRLTVL.

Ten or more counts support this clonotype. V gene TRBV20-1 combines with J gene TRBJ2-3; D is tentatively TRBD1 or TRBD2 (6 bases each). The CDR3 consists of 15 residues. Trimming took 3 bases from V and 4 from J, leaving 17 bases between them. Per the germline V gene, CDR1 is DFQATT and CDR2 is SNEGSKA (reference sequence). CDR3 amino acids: CSASPIRGPADTQYF. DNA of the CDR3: TGCAGTGCTAGTCCAATCCGGGGGCCGGCAGATACGCAGTATTTT.

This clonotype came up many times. CDR3 region: CASSQGQGRNEQFF. The CDR3 DNA sequence: TGTGCCAGCAGCCAGGGACAGGGTAGGAATGAGCAGTTCTTC. The chain couples TRBV3-1 to TRBJ2-1, with TRBD1 matching over 9 bases. Per the germline V gene, CDR1 is LGHDT and CDR2 is YNNKEL (reference sequence). The CDR3 sequence is 14 residues long. J gave up 7 bases and V 3 bases, and 4 bases lay outside the gene matches.